Sequencing of this T cell receptor (beta chain) was carried out in a study of shared clonotypes between healthy human individuals. The germline V gene encodes CDR1 MDHEN and CDR2 SYDVKM. This CDR3 spans 15 amino acids. Trimming took off 4 bases at V and 0 bases at J, with 9 bases between the two ends. Assay: immunoSEQ multiplex PCR; the TCRdb copy retains only in-frame clones and omits some. The table includes 2,100,000 or so clones, approximately 94% detected once. The receptor comes from a man younger than 30 in good health. Specimen: naive CD4+ T cells sorted from blood. Described subset: CD45RA+ positively selected. The rearrangement links TRBV28 to TRBJ1-4; D is undetermined. The CDR3 spells CASSSWTATNEKLFF. The DNA for the CDR3 is TGTGCCAGCAGTTCCTGGACTGCAACTAATGAAAAACTGTTTTTT. Based on the CDR3 plus reference TRBV28 and TRBJ1-4, the full variable domain is DVKVTQSSRYLVKRTGEKVFLECVQDMDHENMFWYRQDPGLGLRLIYFSYDVKMKEKGDIPEGYSVSREKKERFSLILESASTNQTSMYLCASSSWTATNEKLFFGSGTQLSVL.